This is a list of T cell receptor beta chains from one sample in a study of T cell responses to AZD1222 COVID-19 vaccine. Libraries were prepared by immunoSEQ multiplex PCR; TCRdb keeps only in-frame clonotypes and omits some of them. The sample yields 75,000 to 90,000 clones, about 92% seen once. Source: peripheral blood, taken 28 days after the second AZD1222 dose. These TCRs come from an adult who received the AZD1222 COVID-19 vaccine. The CDR3 runs from the conserved cysteine through the conserved F or W. Fields, in order: CDR3 DNA, CDR3 protein, D gene, V gene, J gene, clone size. A D gene is named only where the DNA matches it firmly. Only some rows state a clone size, as once, few, many or a class for expanded clones.

DNA: TGTGCCAGCAGCCGCTTCGGTAGCAGTAGGTCCTACGAGCAGTACTTC; CDR3: CASSRFGSSRSYEQYF; D: -; V: TRBV6-2/TRBV6-3; J: TRBJ2-7; size: -
DNA: TGTGCCAGCAGTAATTCAGGGGTCGGCTACACCTTC; CDR3: CASSNSGVGYTF; D: -; V: TRBV6-2/TRBV6-3; J: TRBJ1-2; size: -
DNA: TGTGCCTGGAGCCAGGGGTCAGGTACGCAGTATTTT; CDR3: CAWSQGSGTQYF; D: -; V: TRBV30; J: TRBJ2-3; size: -
DNA: TGTGCCAGCAGTTATGTGGGAAACAATGAGCAGTTCTTC; CDR3: CASSYVGNNEQFF; D: -; V: TRBV6-2/TRBV6-3; J: TRBJ2-1; size: -
DNA: TGTGCCAGCAGTTTGCGACAGGGCCGTAGCACTGAAGCTTTCTTT; CDR3: CASSLRQGRSTEAFF; D: TRBD1; V: TRBV27; J: TRBJ1-1; size: -
DNA: TGCGCCAGCAGCTATTTAGGGGCTGGAAACTATGGCTACACCTTC; CDR3: CASSYLGAGNYGYTF; D: -; V: TRBV5-1; J: TRBJ1-2; size: -
DNA: TGCAGCGTTCAGCCTCAGAACGACTGGGGAGAGCAGTTCTTC; CDR3: CSVQPQNDWGEQFF; D: -; V: TRBV29-1; J: TRBJ2-1; size: -
DNA: TGCAGCGTTGCAGCCCGCGGGGGAGGGAACGAGCAGTTCTTC; CDR3: CSVAARGGGNEQFF; D: TRBD2; V: TRBV29-1; J: TRBJ2-1; size: -
DNA: TGTGCCAGCTCACCAATTACGGCAGGGATGAACCATGAGCAGTTCTTC; CDR3: CASSPITAGMNHEQFF; D: -; V: TRBV18; J: TRBJ2-1; size: -
DNA: TGCGCCAGCAGCGATAGGAATGAATGGAGTGAAAAACTGTTTTTT; CDR3: CASSDRNEWSEKLFF; D: -; V: TRBV5-1; J: TRBJ1-4; size: once
DNA: TGTGCCAGCAGGTACTACGGGGATTCCTACAATGAGCAGTTCTTC; CDR3: CASRYYGDSYNEQFF; D: -; V: TRBV6-5; J: TRBJ2-1; size: few
DNA: TGTGCCAGTAACTCGCCCCGTCGCCATGAGCAGTTCTTC; CDR3: CASNSPRRHEQFF; D: -; V: TRBV19; J: TRBJ2-1; size: -
DNA: TGTGCCAGCAGTCCAGGGGGCAGTTATGGCTACACCTTC; CDR3: CASSPGGSYGYTF; D: TRBD1; V: TRBV27; J: TRBJ1-2; size: -
DNA: TGTGCCAGCAGTGGTCAAGCCGGGACACCCTACGAGCAGTACTTC; CDR3: CASSGQAGTPYEQYF; D: -; V: TRBV27; J: TRBJ2-7; size: -
DNA: TGTGCCAGCACCATCAGGGTCGGAGAAAAACTGTTTTTT; CDR3: CASTIRVGEKLFF; D: -; V: TRBV12-3/TRBV12-4; J: TRBJ1-4; size: -
DNA: TGCGCCAGCAAACCGGAGGGGGGTGCCGGAAACACCATATATTTT; CDR3: CASKPEGGAGNTIYF; D: -; V: TRBV4-1; J: TRBJ1-3; size: -
DNA: TGTGCCAGTAGTATAGGGGGGGTTGGGGCCAACGTCCTGACTTTC; CDR3: CASSIGGVGANVLTF; D: -; V: TRBV19; J: TRBJ2-6; size: once
DNA: TGTGCCAGCAGTCCCTCGACAGGACTTGGAGGAAACACCATATATTTT; CDR3: CASSPSTGLGGNTIYF; D: -; V: TRBV27; J: TRBJ1-3; size: -
DNA: TGTGCCAGCAGCCGTGGGACGGCAACTAATGAAAAACTGTTTTTT; CDR3: CASSRGTATNEKLFF; D: -; V: TRBV11-2; J: TRBJ1-4; size: -
DNA: TGCGCCAGCAGAGGAGGGCATAATGAGCAGTTCTTC; CDR3: CASRGGHNEQFF; D: -; V: TRBV5-1; J: TRBJ2-1; size: -
DNA: TGTGCCAGCAGCTTAGAAATAGGGGGAGGGTTGGCAGATACGCAGTATTTT; CDR3: CASSLEIGGGLADTQYF; D: -; V: TRBV7-2; J: TRBJ2-3; size: once
DNA: TGTGCCAGCAGAACGGGGACTAGCGGGAACAATGAGCAGTTCTTC; CDR3: CASRTGTSGNNEQFF; D: TRBD2; V: TRBV28; J: TRBJ2-1; size: -
DNA: TGTGCCTGGAGTGGAAGGGTCCCAACTAATGAAAAACTGTTTTTT; CDR3: CAWSGRVPTNEKLFF; D: -; V: TRBV30; J: TRBJ1-4; size: -
DNA: TGTGCCACCCTTGGGCCCTTCAACAATGAGCAGTTCTTC; CDR3: CATLGPFNNEQFF; D: -; V: TRBV6-5; J: TRBJ2-1; size: once
DNA: TGCAGCGTTGATCGATCGAGGAACACTGAAGCTTTCTTT; CDR3: CSVDRSRNTEAFF; D: -; V: TRBV29-1; J: TRBJ1-1; size: -
DNA: TGTGCCAGCACCATTAGCGGGAGCGGTTATACCGGGGAGCTGTTTTTT; CDR3: CASTISGSGYTGELFF; D: TRBD2; V: TRBV28; J: TRBJ2-2; size: once
DNA: TGTGCCAGCAGCTTAGCCGGGGGCGGAGATCAGCCCCAGCATTTT; CDR3: CASSLAGGGDQPQHF; D: -; V: TRBV7-2; J: TRBJ1-5; size: -
DNA: TGTGCCAGCAGCCACTCATACGAGCAGTACTTC; CDR3: CASSHSYEQYF; D: -; V: TRBV3-1/TRBV3-2; J: TRBJ2-7; size: -
DNA: TGTGCCAGCAGCCCCTTAAGGGCGGCGAACACCGGGGAGCTGTTTTTT; CDR3: CASSPLRAANTGELFF; D: -; V: TRBV5-4; J: TRBJ2-2; size: -